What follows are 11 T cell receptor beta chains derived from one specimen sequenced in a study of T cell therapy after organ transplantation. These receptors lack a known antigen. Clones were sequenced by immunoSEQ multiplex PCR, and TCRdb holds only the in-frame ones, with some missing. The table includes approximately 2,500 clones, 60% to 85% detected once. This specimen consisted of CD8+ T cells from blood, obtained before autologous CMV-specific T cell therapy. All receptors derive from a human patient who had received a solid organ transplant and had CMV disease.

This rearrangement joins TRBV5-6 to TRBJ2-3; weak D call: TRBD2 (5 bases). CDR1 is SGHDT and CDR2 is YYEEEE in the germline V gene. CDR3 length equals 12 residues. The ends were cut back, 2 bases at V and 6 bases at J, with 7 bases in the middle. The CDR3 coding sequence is TGTGCCAGCAGCTTTGGCGGGGATACGCAGTATTTT. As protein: CASSFGGDTQYF.

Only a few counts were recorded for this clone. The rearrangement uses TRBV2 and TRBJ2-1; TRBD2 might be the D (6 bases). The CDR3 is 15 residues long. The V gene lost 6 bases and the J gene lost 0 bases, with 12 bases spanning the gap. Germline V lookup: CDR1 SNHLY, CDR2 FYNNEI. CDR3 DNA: TGTGCCAGCAGGGAGGGACTCAGCTCCTACAATGAGCAGTTCTTC. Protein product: CASREGLSSYNEQFF.

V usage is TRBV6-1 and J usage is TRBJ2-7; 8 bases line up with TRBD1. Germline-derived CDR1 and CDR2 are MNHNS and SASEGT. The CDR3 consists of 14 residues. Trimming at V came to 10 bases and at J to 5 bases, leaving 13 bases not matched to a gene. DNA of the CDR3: TGTGCCACCGACAGGGGCGACGAAATCCACGAGCAGTACTTC. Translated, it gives CATDRGDEIHEQYF.

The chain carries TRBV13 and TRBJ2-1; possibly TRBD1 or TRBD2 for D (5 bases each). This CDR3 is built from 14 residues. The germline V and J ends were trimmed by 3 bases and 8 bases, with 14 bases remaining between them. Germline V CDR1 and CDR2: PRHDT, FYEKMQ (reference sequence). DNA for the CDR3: TGTGCCAGCAGCTTCTCCAACTCGGGACATGAGCAGTTCTTC. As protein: CASSFSNSGHEQFF.

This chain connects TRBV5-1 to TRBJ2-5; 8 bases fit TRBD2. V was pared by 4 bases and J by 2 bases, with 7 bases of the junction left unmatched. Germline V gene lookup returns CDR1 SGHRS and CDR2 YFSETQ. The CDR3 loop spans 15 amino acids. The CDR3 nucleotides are TGCGCCAGCAGCCCCCCGGGGGGGGAGCAAGAGACCCAGTACTTC. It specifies CASSPPGGEQETQYF. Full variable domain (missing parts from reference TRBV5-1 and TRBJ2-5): KAGVTQTPRYLIKTRGQQVTLSCSPISGHRSVSWYQQTPGQGLQFLFEYFSETQRNKGNFPGRFSGRQFSNSRSEMNVSTLELGDSALYLCASSPPGGEQETQYFGPGTRLLVL.

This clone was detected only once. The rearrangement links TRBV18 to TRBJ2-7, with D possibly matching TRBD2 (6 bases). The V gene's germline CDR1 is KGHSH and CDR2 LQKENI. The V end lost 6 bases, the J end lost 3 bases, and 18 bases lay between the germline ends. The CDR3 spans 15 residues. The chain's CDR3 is CASSTAGTWNYEQYF. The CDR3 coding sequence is TGTGCCAGCTCGACCGCGGGGACTTGGAACTACGAGCAGTACTTC. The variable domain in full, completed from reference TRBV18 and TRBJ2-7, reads NAGVMQNPRHLVRRRGQEARLRCSPMKGHSHVYWYRQLPEEGLKFMVYLQKENIIDESGMPKERFSAEFPKEGPSILRIQQVVRGDSAAYFCASSTAGTWNYEQYFGPGTRLTVT.

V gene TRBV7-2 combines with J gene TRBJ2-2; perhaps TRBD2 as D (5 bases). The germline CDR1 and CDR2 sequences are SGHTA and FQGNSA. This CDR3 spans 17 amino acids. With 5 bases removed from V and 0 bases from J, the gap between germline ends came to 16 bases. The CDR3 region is CASSPSPGFPNTGELFF. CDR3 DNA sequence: TGTGCCAGCAGCCCTAGCCCGGGATTCCCGAACACCGGGGAGCTGTTTTTT.

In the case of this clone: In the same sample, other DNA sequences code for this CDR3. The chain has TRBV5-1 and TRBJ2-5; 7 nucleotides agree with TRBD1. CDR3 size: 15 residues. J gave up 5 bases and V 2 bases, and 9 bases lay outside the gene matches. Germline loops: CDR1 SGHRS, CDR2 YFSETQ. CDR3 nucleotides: TGCGCCAGCAGCTTAGTCGGGACAGTGCAGGAGACCCAGTACTTC. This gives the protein CASSLVGTVQETQYF.

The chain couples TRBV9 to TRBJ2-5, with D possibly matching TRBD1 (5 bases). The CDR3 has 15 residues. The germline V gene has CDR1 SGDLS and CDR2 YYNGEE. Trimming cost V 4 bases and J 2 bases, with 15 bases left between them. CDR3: CASSPPGPGQETQYF. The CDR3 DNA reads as TGTGCCAGCAGCCCCCCTGGGCCAGGGCAAGAGACCCAGTACTTC.

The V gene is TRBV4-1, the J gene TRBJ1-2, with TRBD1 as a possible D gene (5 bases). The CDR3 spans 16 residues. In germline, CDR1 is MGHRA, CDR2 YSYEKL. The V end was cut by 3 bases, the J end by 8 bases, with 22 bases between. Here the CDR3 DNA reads TGCGCCAGCAGCCACCTTGGGCAGGGAATCGTGAAAGGCTACACCTTC. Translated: CASSHLGQGIVKGYTF.

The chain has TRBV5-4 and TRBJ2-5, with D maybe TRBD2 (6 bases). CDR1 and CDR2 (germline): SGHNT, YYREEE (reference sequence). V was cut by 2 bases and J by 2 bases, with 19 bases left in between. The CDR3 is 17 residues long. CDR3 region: CASSFGGRRDPQETQYF. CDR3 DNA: TGTGCCAGCAGCTTTGGAGGTCGGCGGGATCCTCAAGAGACCCAGTACTTC.